This T cell receptor beta chain was obtained from a study of blood T cell repertoires in COVID-19. Study background: The United States, Italy and Spain were the sources of the acute and convalescent COVID-19 samples.

Per the germline V gene, CDR1 is SEHNR and CDR2 is FQNEAQ (reference sequence). The CDR3 has 14 amino acids. V lost 4 bases to trimming and J lost 8 bases; unmatched junction nucleotides: 6. This clone was seen more than once but under ten times. The assay was immunoSEQ multiplex PCR, and TCRdb's table has in-frame clones only and misses some. Found here are some 150,000 clones, roughly 90% of them singletons; the top ten hold roughly 4%. This clonotype originated in a woman in her sixties or seventies who had recovered from COVID-19. The sequenced material came from peripheral blood. This chain connects TRBV7-9 to TRBJ2-4, with TRBD1 matching over 9 bases. CDR3 loop: CASSSPGQGDIQYF. The CDR3 DNA reads as TGTGCCAGCAGCTCCCCGGGACAGGGAGACATTCAGTACTTC.